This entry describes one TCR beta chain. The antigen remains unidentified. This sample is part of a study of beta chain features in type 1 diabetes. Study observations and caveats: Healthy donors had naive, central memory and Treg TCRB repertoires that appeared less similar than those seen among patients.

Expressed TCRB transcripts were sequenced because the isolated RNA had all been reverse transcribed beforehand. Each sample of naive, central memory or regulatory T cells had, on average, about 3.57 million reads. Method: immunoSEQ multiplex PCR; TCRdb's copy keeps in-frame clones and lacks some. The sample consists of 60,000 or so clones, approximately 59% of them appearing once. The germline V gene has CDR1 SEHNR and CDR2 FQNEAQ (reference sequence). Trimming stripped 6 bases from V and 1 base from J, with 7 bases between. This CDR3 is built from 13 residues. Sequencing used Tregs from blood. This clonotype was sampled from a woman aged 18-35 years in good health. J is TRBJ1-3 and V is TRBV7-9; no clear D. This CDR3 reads CASRAPSGNTIYF. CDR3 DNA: TGTGCCAGCAGAGCACCTTCTGGAAACACCATATATTTT.